The clone carrying this TCR beta chain was recorded once. Measured with immunoSEQ multiplex PCR; TCRdb has only the in-frame clones, and not every one. This sample yields just under 550,000 clones, of which 75% to 85% are seen a single time; more than 0.01% belongs to the top ten. This entry is derived from a study of shared T cell receptors in the human thymus. The CDR3 spans 15 residues. Between the trimmed V and J ends, which lost 1 base and 6 bases, there was a span of 12 bases. Germline V gene lookup returns CDR1 SEHNR and CDR2 FQNEAQ (reference sequence). The same sample was also studied in work on human thymus T cells. That paper notes: V and J genes seemed to be used with bias in thymic and blood repertoires.

Specimen: thymocytes. The chain uses TRBV7-9 and TRBJ1-4, with a weak D call TRBD1 (5 bases). This TCR was sampled from a boy less than two years old with a congenital heart defect. Here the CDR3 DNA reads TGTGCCAGCAGCTTAGGGCAGGGTCGGGATGAAAAACTGTTTTTT. Translating it yields CASSLGQGRDEKLFF. Looking up the rest from reference TRBV7-9 and TRBJ1-4 gives the full variable domain: DTGVSQNPRHKITKRGQNVTFRCDPISEHNRLYWYRQTLGQGPEFLTYFQNEAQLEKSRLLSDRFSAERPKGSFSTLEIQRTEQGDSAMYLCASSLGQGRDEKLFFGSGTQLSVL.